The 14 T cell receptor beta chains below all came from one sample that was sequenced in a study of T cell responses to AZD1222 COVID-19 vaccine. Measured with immunoSEQ multiplex PCR; TCRdb has only the in-frame clones, and not every one. The data show tens of thousands of clones, around nine tenths seen once. Sequenced here: peripheral blood, sampled on day 0 of AZD1222 vaccination. The receptor source for this set is an adult in good health.

The genes are TRBV4-2 and TRBJ2-3, with D hard to call. There are 15 residues in the CDR3. Germline assignment: CDR1 LGHNA and CDR2 YNFKEQ. V was shortened by 5 bases and J by 7 bases, with 19 bases between the two germline ends. The CDR3 bases are TGTGCCAGCAGCGACCCCCCTTCGCTAGTTCATACGCAGTATTTT. Translated: CASSDPPSLVHTQYF.

This chain connects TRBV2 to TRBJ2-3, with D tentatively TRBD2 (6 bases). This CDR3 has 15 residues. V was pared by 7 bases and J by 7 bases, with 21 bases between. Germline assignment: CDR1 SNHLY and CDR2 FYNNEI. The chain's CDR3 is CASIAGSGRTHTQYF. The CDR3 bases are TGTGCCAGCATCGCCGGATCGGGGAGGACGCATACGCAGTATTTT.

The chain uses TRBV24-1 and TRBJ2-3; D is unclear. The CDR3 loop spans 18 amino acids. Germline assignment: CDR1 KGHDR and CDR2 SFDVKD. Trimming took 5 bases from V and 0 from J, leaving 20 bases between them. The CDR3 here is CATSAPAGQFSSTDTQYF. Written as DNA, the CDR3 is TGTGCCACCAGTGCCCCTGCAGGCCAGTTCTCTAGCACAGATACGCAGTATTTT.

The rearrangement links TRBV7-6 to TRBJ2-1, with 8 bases matching TRBD2. Germline CDR1 and CDR2: SGHVS and FNYEAQ. V lost 2 bases, J lost 1 base, and 10 bases stayed unmatched. The CDR3 is 18 amino acids. In nucleotides, the CDR3 is TGTGCCAGCAGCTTACGGGGGGGGGACGGAGGATCCTACAATGAGCAGTTCTTC. It translates to CASSLRGGDGGSYNEQFF.

This chain's CDR3 is CASSFGGGTEAFF. CDR3 sequence (DNA): TGTGCCAGCAGTTTCGGGGGTGGGACTGAAGCTTTCTTT. This chain uses TRBV12-3 or TRBV12-4 with TRBJ1-1, with a weak D call TRBD1 (5 bases). There are 13 residues in the CDR3. Between the trimmed V and J ends, which lost 3 bases and 5 bases, there was a span of 10 bases.

The chain employs TRBV7-9 and TRBJ1-1; D is undetermined. The CDR3 contains 12 residues. V was pared by 6 bases and J by 5 bases, with 10 bases between. Germline V gene sequence: CDR1 SEHNR, CDR2 FQNEAQ (reference sequence). CDR3 amino acids: CASSLKRTEAFF. The CDR3 nucleotides are TGTGCCAGCAGTTTAAAACGGACTGAAGCTTTCTTT.

The chain is built from TRBV7-9 and TRBJ1-1; TRBD1 matches 10 bases. V shed 5 bases and J 4 bases; nucleotides not matched to a gene: 4. In germline, CDR1 is SEHNR, CDR2 FQNEAQ (reference sequence). This CDR3 region has 14 residues. CDR3 in amino acids: CASSETGGFTEAFF. CDR3 nucleotide sequence: TGTGCCAGCAGCGAGACAGGGGGCTTCACTGAAGCTTTCTTT.

This chain links TRBV4-1 with TRBJ1-5; D uncertain. V lost 4 bases to trimming and J lost 0 bases, with 1 base between them. This CDR3 has 12 residues. CDR1 and CDR2 (germline): MGHRA, YSYEKL. CDR3 in DNA: TGCGCCAGCAGCCTTAGCAATCAGCCCCAGCATTTT. The encoded protein is CASSLSNQPQHF.

The chain has TRBV4-1 and TRBJ2-1; TRBD2 matches at 9 bases. The CDR3 is 16 residues long. V lost 5 bases, J lost 7 bases, and 12 bases stayed unmatched. Germline CDR1 MGHRA, CDR2 YSYEKL. The chain's CDR3 is CASSFSGRGQWNEQFF. In nucleotides, the CDR3 is TGCGCCAGCAGCTTTAGCGGGAGAGGTCAGTGGAATGAGCAGTTCTTC.

The sample holds one count of this clone. The rearrangement joins TRBV6-5 to TRBJ2-1, with D tentatively TRBD2 (6 bases). V lost 8 bases to trimming and J lost 4 bases, with 18 bases between them. Germline CDR1 reads MNHEY; CDR2 reads SVGAGI. The CDR3 sequence is 15 residues long. The CDR3 protein is CASFGGDSGYNEQFF. The CDR3 DNA reads TGTGCCAGCTTCGGGGGAGATAGTGGTTACAATGAGCAGTTCTTC.

The V and J genes are TRBV24-1 and TRBJ1-2, with 7 bases that match TRBD1. The CDR3 length is 15 residues. The ends lost 3 bases at V and 3 bases at J; junction bases unmatched: 6. CDR1 KGHDR and CDR2 SFDVKD come from the germline V gene. The CDR3 sequence: CATSDAGQADYGYTF. CDR3 bases: TGTGCCACCAGTGATGCTGGACAGGCCGACTATGGCTACACCTTC.

The chain joins TRBV27 to TRBJ2-1; possible D gene TRBD1, 5 bases. Between the trimmed V and J ends, which lost 8 bases and 7 bases, there was a span of 12 bases. This CDR3 is 12 amino acids long. Germline CDR1 reads MNHEY; CDR2 reads SMNVEV (reference sequence). Here the CDR3 DNA reads TGTGCCAGCGCAGGGTTAGGGAATGAGCAGTTCTTC. Encoded protein: CASAGLGNEQFF.

The chain links TRBV5-6 to TRBJ2-4, with no clear D. The CDR3 runs 16 residues. Deletions cut 4 bases from V and 0 bases from J, with 14 bases between. Germline V lookup: CDR1 SGHDT, CDR2 YYEEEE. The CDR3 sequence is CASSLGPPLAKNIQYF. For the CDR3, the DNA is TGTGCCAGCAGCCTGGGTCCCCCCCTAGCCAAAAACATTCAGTACTTC.

The V call is TRBV19, the J call TRBJ2-2; D is perhaps TRBD1 or TRBD2 (5 bases each). There are 14 residues in the CDR3. The germline V gene encodes CDR1 LNHDA and CDR2 SQIVND (reference sequence). V was trimmed by 3 bases and J by 6 bases, leaving 11 bases between them. The CDR3, as DNA: TGTGCCAGTAGTATGGGACGTCTGTCCGGGGAGCTGTTTTTT. It specifies CASSMGRLSGELFF.